This T cell receptor (beta chain) stems from a study of post-analysis software for immune sequencing data. In the study overall: Relapsing-remitting, secondary progressive and progressive-relapsing forms made up the multiple sclerosis disease courses. Study-wide points: In multiple sclerosis, normalized Chao1 diversity was significantly below that of controls. Roughly 5 TRBV segments (TRBV5-6, TRBV5-1 and TRBV20-1 among them) occurred more frequently in patients than in controls.

cDNA libraries for TCR beta contained unique molecular identifiers. TCRdb reanalysed the PCR reads using MiXCR and keeps one entry per CDR3 protein. The profile shows under 650,000 distinct CDR3 sequences, about 44% of them singletons. Comments on this clonotype: The antigen remains undetermined.

CDR1 is SGHRS, CDR2 YFSETQ, per germline. V was cut by 3 bases and J by 0 bases, with 9 bases left in between. The CDR3 is made up of 14 amino acids. Material for sequencing was blood. The V gene is TRBV5-1, the J gene TRBJ1-1, with unresolved D. This TCR derives from a girl aged 10-17 years with multiple sclerosis. CDR3 coding DNA: TGCGCCAGCAGCTCCGGACCCGTGAACACTGAAGCTTTCTTT. Translating gives CASSSGPVNTEAFF.